This entry lists 13 T cell receptor beta chains sequenced from one sample in a study of T cell repertoires in cytomegalovirus infection. TCRdb reprocessed the reads with MiXCR, giving one entry per CDR3 protein. The profile shows 97,000 or so distinct CDR3 sequences, 15% to 20% of them singletons. Sequencing was performed on PBMCs. Receptors were obtained from a human donor in good health (CMV status not recorded). Some clones in this sample may be carry-over from other donors' samples.

This clonotype was recorded a few times. The V and J genes are TRBV7-9 and TRBJ2-5; a possible D gene is TRBD1 (7 bases). In germline, CDR1 is SEHNR, CDR2 FQNEAQ (reference sequence). This CDR3 region has 15 residues. Trimming shortened V by 4 bases and J by 5 bases, and 17 bases separated the two germline ends. In nucleotides, the CDR3 is TGTGCCAGCAGCTCGAACCAGGGGGGACGCGAGACCCAGTACTTC. It yields the protein CASSSNQGGRETQYF.

The sample holds many counts of this clonotype. The CDR3 sequence: CASSYGTSGGTDTQYF. CDR3 DNA: TGTGCCAGCAGCTACGGGACTAGCGGGGGCACAGATACGCAGTATTTT. The V gene is TRBV7-2, the J gene TRBJ2-3; 13 positions agree with TRBD2. V lost 4 bases to trimming and J lost 1 base; unmatched junction nucleotides: 2. Germline V lookup: CDR1 SGHTA, CDR2 FQGNSA. The CDR3 runs to 16 residues.

The J gene is TRBJ2-7, the V gene TRBV7-8; D remains unclear. Germline values: CDR1 SGHVS, CDR2 FQNEAQ. This CDR3 spans 13 amino acids. The V gene lost 7 bases and the J gene lost 3 bases, with 13 bases spanning the gap. CDR3 loop: CASMVSFDYEQYF. The CDR3 DNA reads TGTGCCAGCATGGTCTCCTTTGACTACGAGCAGTACTTC.

This clonotype was detected a few times. This sequence joins TRBV28 and TRBJ1-2; D may be TRBD1 (6 bases). Trimming pared 4 bases from V and 8 bases from J, leaving 17 bases between. Germline CDR1 reads MDHEN; CDR2 reads SYDVKM. The CDR3 is 14 amino acids. CDR3 nucleotides: TGTGCCAGCAGTTCGTCTCAGGGGCCCAGCGGCTACACCTTC. Protein product: CASSSSQGPSGYTF.

This clonotype was counted only a few times. The genes are TRBV2 and TRBJ2-3; unclear D gene. The V and J ends lost 5 bases and 3 bases respectively, with 6 bases between them. Germline CDR1 is SNHLY and CDR2 is FYNNEI. The CDR3 is 12 amino acids. CDR3 DNA: TGTGCCAGCAGTTTTGCAACAGATACGCAGTATTTT. Translation: CASSFATDTQYF.

The V gene is TRBV7-3, the J gene TRBJ2-7, with D tentatively TRBD1 (5 bases). There are 13 residues in the CDR3. Germline lookup yields CDR1 SGHTA and CDR2 FQGTGA. Between the trimmed V and J ends, which lost 6 bases and 3 bases, there was a span of 12 bases. This CDR3 reads CASSLDTNYEQYF. The CDR3 bases are TGTGCCAGCAGTTTGGACACCAACTACGAGCAGTACTTC.

Many counts were recorded for this clonotype. The chain combines TRBV7-2 with TRBJ2-5; D may be TRBD2 (7 bases). Trimming removed 2 bases from V and 4 bases from J, with 17 bases in between. The CDR3 contains 16 residues. Germline values: CDR1 SGHTA, CDR2 FQGNSA. CDR3 coding DNA: TGTGCCAGCAGCTTATTACCGGGGGGCCTCAGAGAGACCCAGTACTTC. As protein: CASSLLPGGLRETQYF.

The sample holds many counts of this clonotype. This chain connects TRBV12-3 or TRBV12-4 to TRBJ1-5; 9 nucleotides agree with TRBD1. The CDR3 contains 16 residues. The J segment lost 6 bases and the V segment lost 2 bases, leaving 8 bases of the junction unmatched. The CDR3 sequence is CASSLSGTGFRQPQHF. CDR3 DNA: TGTGCCAGCAGTTTATCCGGGACAGGGTTTCGTCAGCCCCAGCATTTT.

This clonotype was seen only a few times. The chain links TRBV28 to TRBJ2-5; no clear D gene. Germline assignment: CDR1 MDHEN and CDR2 SYDVKM. V was shortened by 2 bases and J by 2 bases, with 6 bases between the two germline ends. The CDR3 has 13 amino acids. The CDR3: CASSLGVQETQYF. The CDR3 coding sequence is TGTGCCAGCAGTTTAGGAGTACAAGAGACCCAGTACTTC.

Many counts were recorded for this clonotype. This chain links TRBV7-9 with TRBJ2-1; the D is unclear. CDR1 is SEHNR, CDR2 FQNEAQ, per germline (reference sequence). Trimming cost V 2 bases and J 2 bases, with 1 base left between them. This CDR3 is 12 amino acids long. The CDR3 loop reads CASSLTYNEQFF. The CDR3 region has the DNA TGTGCCAGCAGCTTAACCTACAATGAGCAGTTCTTC.

This clonotype was observed many times. The chain has TRBV6-6 and TRBJ2-3; D not certain. Germline CDR1 reads MNHNY; CDR2 reads SVGAGI (reference sequence). Trimming pared 5 bases from V and 0 bases from J, leaving 9 bases between. This CDR3 is 14 amino acids long. The CDR3 DNA is TGTGCCAGCAGTCCAGTGGTTAGCACAGATACGCAGTATTTT. Amino acids: CASSPVVSTDTQYF.

The rearrangement uses TRBV28 and TRBJ1-1; 7 bases are a match to TRBD1. The CDR3 contains 15 residues. Germline CDR1 reads MDHEN; CDR2 reads SYDVKM. V lost 5 bases, J lost 0 bases, and 6 bases stayed unmatched. The CDR3 here is CASSRQGVMNTEAFF. DNA of the CDR3: TGTGCCAGCAGTCGACAGGGAGTCATGAACACTGAAGCTTTCTTT.

This clonotype was seen just once. The chain joins TRBV9 to TRBJ2-3, with unresolved D. V was trimmed by 0 bases and J by 5 bases, leaving 7 bases between them. Germline CDR1 and CDR2: SGDLS and YYNGEE. The CDR3 runs to 13 residues. CDR3 nucleotides: TGTGCCAGCAGCGTAGTTGGGGAAGATACGCAGTATTTT. Translation gives CASSVVGEDTQYF.